This T cell receptor (beta chain) emerged from a study of CD8 T cells in ankylosing spondylitis. The sample holds many counts of this clonotype. In making TCR beta libraries, quantitative 5'-RACE with molecular barcodes was used. MiXCR, applied by TCRdb to the 5' RACE reads, yields one record per CDR3 protein. The table shows some 340,000 distinct CDR3 sequences, with 14% to 15% occurring only once. Trimming removed 0 bases from V and 11 bases from J, with 16 bases in between. The CDR3 is 15 amino acids. Germline V lookup: CDR1 LNHNV, CDR2 YYDKDF (reference sequence). This sequence joins TRBV15 and TRBJ1-4; D possibly corresponds to TRBD1 (5 bases). Source material: blood, either unsorted or a sorted T cell fraction (not recorded which). The TCR was taken from a male donor with ankylosing spondylitis or in good health (not recorded which). CDR3 amino acids: CATSRDGTALEKLFF. The DNA for the CDR3 is TGTGCCACCAGCAGAGATGGGACCGCGCTCGAGAAACTGTTTTTT. Variable domain in full (rest from reference TRBV15 and TRBJ1-4): DAMVIQNPRYQVTQFGKPVTLSCSQTLNHNVMYWYQQKSSQAPKLLFHYYDKDFNNEADTPDNFQSRRPNTSFCFLDIRSPGLGDTAMYLCATSRDGTALEKLFFGSGTQLSVL.